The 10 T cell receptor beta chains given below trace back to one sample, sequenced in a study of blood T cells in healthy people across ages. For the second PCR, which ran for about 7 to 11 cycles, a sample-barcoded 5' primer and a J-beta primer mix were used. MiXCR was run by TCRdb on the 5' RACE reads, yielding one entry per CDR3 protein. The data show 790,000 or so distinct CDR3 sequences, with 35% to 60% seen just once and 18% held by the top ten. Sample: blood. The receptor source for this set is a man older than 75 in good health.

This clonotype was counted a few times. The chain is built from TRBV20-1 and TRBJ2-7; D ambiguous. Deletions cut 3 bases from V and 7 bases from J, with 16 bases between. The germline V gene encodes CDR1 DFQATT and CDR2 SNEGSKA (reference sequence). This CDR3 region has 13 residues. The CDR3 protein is CSASPINVGEQYF. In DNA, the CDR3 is TGCAGTGCTAGTCCTATCAATGTGGGGGAGCAGTACTTC.

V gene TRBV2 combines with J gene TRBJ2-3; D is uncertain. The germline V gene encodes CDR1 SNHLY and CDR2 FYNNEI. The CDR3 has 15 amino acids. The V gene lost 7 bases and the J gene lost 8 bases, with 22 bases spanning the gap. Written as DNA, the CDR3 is TGTGCCAGCAACCGCTTAACCCGCGCATCATCTACGCAGTATTTT. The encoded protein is CASNRLTRASSTQYF.

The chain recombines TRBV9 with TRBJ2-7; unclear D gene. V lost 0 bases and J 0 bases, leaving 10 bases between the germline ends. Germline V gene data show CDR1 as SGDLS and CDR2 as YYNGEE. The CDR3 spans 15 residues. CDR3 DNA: TGTGCCAGCAGCGTAGCTCCTACAAGCTCCTACGAGCAGTACTTC. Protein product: CASSVAPTSSYEQYF.

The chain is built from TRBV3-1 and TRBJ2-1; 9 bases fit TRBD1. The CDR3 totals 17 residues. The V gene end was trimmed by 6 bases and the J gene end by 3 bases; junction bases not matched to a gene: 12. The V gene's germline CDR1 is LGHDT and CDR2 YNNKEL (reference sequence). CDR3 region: CASRNTLQGAFYNEQFF. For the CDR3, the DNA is TGTGCCAGCAGAAATACCTTACAGGGGGCTTTCTACAATGAGCAGTTCTTC.

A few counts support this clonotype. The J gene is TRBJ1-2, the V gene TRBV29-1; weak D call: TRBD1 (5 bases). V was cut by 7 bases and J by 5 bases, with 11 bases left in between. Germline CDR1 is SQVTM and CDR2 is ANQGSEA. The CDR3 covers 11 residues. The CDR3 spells CSAGTAYGYTF. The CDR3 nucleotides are TGCAGCGCCGGGACTGCGTATGGCTACACCTTC.

The CDR3 loop reads CASSYEESGANVLTF. The CDR3 nucleotides read TGTGCCAGCAGTTACGAGGAATCTGGGGCCAACGTCCTGACTTTC. The chain uses TRBV6-6 and TRBJ2-6; D ambiguous. Trimming cost V 2 bases and J 1 base, with 6 bases left between them. The CDR3 sequence is 15 residues long. The germline V gene encodes CDR1 MNHNY and CDR2 SVGAGI (reference sequence).

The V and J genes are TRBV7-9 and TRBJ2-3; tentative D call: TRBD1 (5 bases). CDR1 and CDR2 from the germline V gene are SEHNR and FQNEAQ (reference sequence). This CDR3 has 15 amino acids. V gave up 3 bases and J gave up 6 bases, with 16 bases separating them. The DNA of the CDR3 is TGTGCCAGCAGCTTGCAAGCAAGGGGATCGGATACGCAGTATTTT. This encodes CASSLQARGSDTQYF.

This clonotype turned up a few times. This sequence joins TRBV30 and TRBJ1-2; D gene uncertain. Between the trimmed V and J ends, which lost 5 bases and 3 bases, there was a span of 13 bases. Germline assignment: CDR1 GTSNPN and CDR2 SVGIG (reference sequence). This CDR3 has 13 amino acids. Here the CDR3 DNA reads TGTGCCTGGTCAAGACGGTTCGACTATGGCTACACCTTC. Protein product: CAWSRRFDYGYTF.

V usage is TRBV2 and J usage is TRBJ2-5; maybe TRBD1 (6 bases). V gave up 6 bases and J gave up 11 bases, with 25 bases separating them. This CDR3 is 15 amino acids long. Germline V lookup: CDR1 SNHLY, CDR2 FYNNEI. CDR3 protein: CASRNTGKRYNEQYF. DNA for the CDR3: TGTGCCAGCAGGAACACAGGGAAAAGGTACAATGAGCAGTACTTC.

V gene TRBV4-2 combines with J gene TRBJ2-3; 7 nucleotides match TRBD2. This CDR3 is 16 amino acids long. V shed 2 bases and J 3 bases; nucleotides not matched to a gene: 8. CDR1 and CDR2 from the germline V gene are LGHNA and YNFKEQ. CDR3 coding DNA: TGTGCCAGCAGCCAAACGGCGGGAGTATTAACAGATACGCAGTATTTT. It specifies CASSQTAGVLTDTQYF.